Each of the 14 T cell receptor beta chains below was sequenced from the same sample in a study of cytomegalovirus exposure and HLA in healthy donors. Both 60 Vbeta primers and 13 Jbeta primers went into the PCR. Measured with immunoSEQ multiplex PCR; TCRdb has only the in-frame clones, and not every one. The sample holds some 150,000 clones, about 80% seen once. The sample comprised PBMCs. These receptors were taken from a man between 25 and 39 years old in good health and CMV-seropositive.

The rearrangement uses TRBV7-2 and TRBJ1-1; 10 bases line up with TRBD1. The J segment lost 10 bases and the V segment lost 1 base, leaving 6 bases of the junction unmatched. Germline loops: CDR1 SGHTA, CDR2 FQGNSA. This CDR3 has 14 amino acids. The CDR3 sequence is CASSLDGTGEGAFF. The CDR3 DNA follows: TGTGCCAGCAGCTTAGACGGGACAGGGGAGGGAGCTTTCTTT.

Details on this clone: Different DNA sequences within this sample yield the same CDR3. The chain employs TRBV4-1 and TRBJ2-5; TRBD2 is a possible D gene (6 bases). Germline V CDR1 and CDR2: MGHRA, YSYEKL. The CDR3 runs 13 residues. Trimming took off 1 base at V and 5 bases at J, with 8 bases between the two ends. CDR3 nucleotides: TGCGCCAGCAGCCAAGCTCGGGGGGAGACCCAGTACTTC. Translated, it gives CASSQARGETQYF.

The chain recombines TRBV7-9 with TRBJ1-5, with D perhaps matching TRBD1 (5 bases). CDR3 length equals 12 residues. The V end lost 5 bases, the J end lost 7 bases, and 9 bases lay between the germline ends. CDR1 is SEHNR and CDR2 is FQNEAQ in the germline V gene (reference sequence). The CDR3: CASSQGGQPQHF. Written as DNA, the CDR3 is TGTGCCAGCAGCCAGGGTGGGCAGCCCCAGCATTTT.

The sample holds a few counts of this clone. Written as DNA, the CDR3 is TGTGCCTGGAGTGCGGGGATGGGAAATTCACCCCTCCACTTT. The encoded protein is CAWSAGMGNSPLHF. This chain uses TRBV30 with TRBJ1-6; D not certain. The V gene lost 1 base and the J gene lost 7 bases, with 11 bases spanning the gap. This CDR3 contains 14 residues. Germline CDR1 reads GTSNPN; CDR2 reads SVGIG (reference sequence).

This clone was counted a few times. V is TRBV6-1 and J is TRBJ1-2, with 12 bases lining up with TRBD1. There are 15 residues in the CDR3. V was pared by 4 bases and J by 4 bases, with 4 bases of the junction left unmatched. Germline assignment: CDR1 MNHNS and CDR2 SASEGT. The CDR3 reads CASSVGDRGLYGYTF. Here the CDR3 DNA reads TGTGCCAGCAGTGTTGGGGACAGGGGGCTCTATGGCTACACCTTC.

The chain carries TRBV7-2 and TRBJ1-1, with D possibly TRBD1 on 5 matching bases. The germline CDR1 and CDR2 sequences are SGHTA and FQGNSA. This CDR3 has 14 residues. V was shortened by 3 bases and J by 5 bases, with 13 bases between the two germline ends. The CDR3 nucleotides are TGTGCCAGCAGCTTCAGCCAGGGTGAGACTGAAGCTTTCTTT. As protein: CASSFSQGETEAFF.

A word on this clone: Other DNA sequences in the same sample also yield this CDR3. The chain joins TRBV18 to TRBJ2-1; D possibly corresponds to TRBD2 (5 bases). V was shortened by 0 bases and J by 6 bases, with 6 bases between the two germline ends. The CDR3 spans 13 residues. From germline, CDR1 is KGHSH and CDR2 LQKENI. The CDR3 loop reads CASSPPEVNEQFF. Here the CDR3 DNA reads TGTGCCAGCTCACCACCGGAGGTCAATGAGCAGTTCTTC.

This clone was picked up one time. This chain joins TRBV6-5 and TRBJ2-7; 7 bases fit TRBD1. This CDR3 has 15 residues. Germline CDR1 reads MNHEY; CDR2 reads SVGAGI. V was pared by 1 base and J by 0 bases, with 3 bases of the junction left unmatched. The chain's CDR3 is CASSYLGQSSYEQYF. Written as DNA, the CDR3 is TGTGCCAGCAGTTACTTGGGACAGAGCTCCTACGAGCAGTACTTC.

The chain combines TRBV18 with TRBJ1-2, with TRBD1 as a possible D gene (5 bases). V gave up 2 bases and J gave up 5 bases, with 9 bases separating them. Germline-derived CDR1 and CDR2 are KGHSH and LQKENI. The CDR3 loop spans 13 amino acids. The CDR3 region has the DNA TGTGCCAGCTCACCATCAGGGCAGTATGGCTACACCTTC. Its translation is CASSPSGQYGYTF.

J is TRBJ1-4 and V is TRBV10-3; D remains ambiguous. The CDR3 spans 15 residues. Trimming removed 6 bases at V and 8 bases at J, with 19 bases between. Germline V gene sequence: CDR1 ENHRY, CDR2 SYGVKD. The CDR3 loop reads CAISGGRQAGEKLFF. In nucleotides, the CDR3 is TGTGCCATCAGCGGAGGCCGACAAGCGGGAGAAAAACTGTTTTTT.

The V and J genes are TRBV28 and TRBJ1-3; the match to TRBD1 covers 8 bases. This CDR3 is 17 amino acids long. V dropped 6 bases and J dropped 5; count of bases not matched to a gene: 15. Germline V gene lookup returns CDR1 MDHEN and CDR2 SYDVKM. In nucleotides, the CDR3 is TGTGCCAGCAGCCACAGTGGGACAGGTTCTTTTCGAAACACCATATATTTT. Translation: CASSHSGTGSFRNTIYF.

The chain is built from TRBV6-6 and TRBJ2-1; 8 positions agree with TRBD1. Trimming removed 2 bases from V and 9 bases from J; junction bases left unmatched: 6. CDR3 length equals 14 residues. Germline V lookup: CDR1 MNHNY, CDR2 SVGAGI (reference sequence). As DNA, the CDR3 is TGTGCCAGCAGTTACGCGACAGGGGCGACTGAGCAGTTCTTC. This translates into CASSYATGATEQFF.

In its sample, this clone was seen once. The chain combines TRBV5-1 with TRBJ2-1; 11 bases map to TRBD2. The V gene end was trimmed by 3 bases and the J gene end by 3 bases; junction bases not matched to a gene: 2. Per the germline V gene, CDR1 is SGHRS and CDR2 is YFSETQ. CDR3 length equals 15 residues. Here the CDR3 reads CASSSGLAVYNEQFF. CDR3 nucleotide sequence: TGCGCCAGCAGCTCGGGACTAGCGGTCTACAATGAGCAGTTCTTC.

V gene TRBV10-3 combines with J gene TRBJ1-5; D unresolved. The germline V and J ends were trimmed by 11 bases and 3 bases, with 17 bases remaining between them. The CDR3 covers 14 residues. Germline lookup yields CDR1 ENHRY and CDR2 SYGVKD. The CDR3 spells CAAWSGAPNQPQHF. The CDR3 bases are TGTGCCGCCTGGAGTGGTGCACCCAATCAGCCCCAGCATTTT.